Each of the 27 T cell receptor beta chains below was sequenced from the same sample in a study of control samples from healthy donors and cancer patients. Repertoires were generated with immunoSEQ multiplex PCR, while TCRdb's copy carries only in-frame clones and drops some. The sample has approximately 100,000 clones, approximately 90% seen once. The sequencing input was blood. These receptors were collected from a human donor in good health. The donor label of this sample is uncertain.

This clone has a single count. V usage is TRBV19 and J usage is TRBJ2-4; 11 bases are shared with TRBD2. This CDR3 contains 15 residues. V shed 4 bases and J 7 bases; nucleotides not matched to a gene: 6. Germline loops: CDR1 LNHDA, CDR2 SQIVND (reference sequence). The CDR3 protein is CASSTVASGGNIQYF. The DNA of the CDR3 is TGTGCCAGTAGTACAGTGGCTAGCGGGGGGAACATTCAGTACTTC.

This CDR3 reads CASQIALLTGGGEQYF. The CDR3 DNA is TGTGCCAGCCAGATCGCACTTTTGACAGGGGGAGGCGAGCAGTACTTC. The chain carries TRBV2 and TRBJ2-7; 9 nucleotides align to TRBD1. The CDR3 is 16 residues long. The germline CDR1 and CDR2 sequences are SNHLY and FYNNEI. Trimming removed 8 bases from V and 6 bases from J; junction bases left unmatched: 17.

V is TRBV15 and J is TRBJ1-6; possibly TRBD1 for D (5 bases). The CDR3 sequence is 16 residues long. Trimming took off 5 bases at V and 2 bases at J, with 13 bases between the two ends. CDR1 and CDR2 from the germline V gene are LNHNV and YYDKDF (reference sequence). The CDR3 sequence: CATSAPRDAYNSPLHF. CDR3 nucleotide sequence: TGTGCCACCAGCGCGCCCAGGGATGCCTATAATTCACCCCTCCACTTT.

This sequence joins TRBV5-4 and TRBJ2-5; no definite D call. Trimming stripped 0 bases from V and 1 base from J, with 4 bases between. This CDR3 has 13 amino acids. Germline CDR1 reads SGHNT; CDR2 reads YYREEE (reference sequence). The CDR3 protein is CASSLGSQETQYF. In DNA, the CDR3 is TGTGCCAGCAGCTTGGGCAGCCAAGAGACCCAGTACTTC.

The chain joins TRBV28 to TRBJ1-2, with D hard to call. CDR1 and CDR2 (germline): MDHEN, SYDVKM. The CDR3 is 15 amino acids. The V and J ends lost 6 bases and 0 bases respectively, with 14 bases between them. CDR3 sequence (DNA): TGTGCCAGCAGACCCGGGCCGGAAGCTAACTATGGCTACACCTTC. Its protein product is CASRPGPEANYGYTF.

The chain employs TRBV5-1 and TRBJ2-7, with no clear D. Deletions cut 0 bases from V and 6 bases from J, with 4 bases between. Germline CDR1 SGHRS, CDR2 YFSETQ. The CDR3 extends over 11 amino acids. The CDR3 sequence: CASSLDTEQYF. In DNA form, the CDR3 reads TGCGCCAGCAGCTTGGACACCGAGCAGTACTTC.

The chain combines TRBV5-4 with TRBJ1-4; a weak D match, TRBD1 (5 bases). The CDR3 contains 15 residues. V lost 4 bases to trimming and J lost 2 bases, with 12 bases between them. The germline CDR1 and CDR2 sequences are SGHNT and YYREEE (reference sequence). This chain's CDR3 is CASSQGGQTNEKLFF. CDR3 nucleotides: TGTGCCAGCAGCCAGGGTGGCCAGACTAATGAAAAACTGTTTTTT. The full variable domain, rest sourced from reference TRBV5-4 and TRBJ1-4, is ETGVTQSPTHLIKTRGQQVTLRCSSQSGHNTVSWYQQALGQGPQFIFQYYREEENGRGNFPPRFSGLQFPNYSSELNVNALELDDSALYLCASSQGGQTNEKLFFGSGTQLSVL.

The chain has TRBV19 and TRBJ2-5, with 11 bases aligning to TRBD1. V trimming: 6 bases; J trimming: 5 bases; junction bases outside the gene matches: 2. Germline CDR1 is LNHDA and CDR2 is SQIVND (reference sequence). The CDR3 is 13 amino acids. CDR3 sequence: CASSRDRGETQYF. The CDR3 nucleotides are TGTGCCAGTAGCCGGGACAGGGGGGAGACCCAGTACTTC.

The CDR3 loop is CASSPTIGVTRVEAFF. The CDR3 DNA sequence: TGTGCCAGCAGCCCTACGATAGGGGTTACAAGGGTTGAAGCTTTCTTT. The chain recombines TRBV6-2 or TRBV6-3 with TRBJ1-1; possible D gene TRBD1, 5 bases. The CDR3 totals 16 residues. V lost 6 bases, J lost 7 bases, and 24 bases lay in between. Germline-derived CDR1 and CDR2 are MNHEY and SVGEGT.

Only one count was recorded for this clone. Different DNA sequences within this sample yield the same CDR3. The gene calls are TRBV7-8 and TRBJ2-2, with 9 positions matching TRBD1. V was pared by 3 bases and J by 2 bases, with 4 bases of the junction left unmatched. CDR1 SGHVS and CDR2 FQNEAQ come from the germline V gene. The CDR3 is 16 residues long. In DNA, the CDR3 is TGTGCCAGCAGCTTCCGGGACAGGGCTAACACCGGGGAGCTGTTTTTT. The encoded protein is CASSFRDRANTGELFF.

CDR3 loop: CASSTGTGGLFHEKLFF. The CDR3 DNA reads TGTGCCAGCAGCACCGGGACAGGGGGCCTTTTTCATGAAAAACTGTTTTTT. V usage is TRBV13 and J usage is TRBJ1-4; TRBD1 matches 12 bases. V shed 5 bases, J shed 6 bases, and the junction held 10 bases outside the gene matches. The CDR3 length is 17 residues. The germline gives CDR1 PRHDT, CDR2 FYEKMQ (reference sequence).

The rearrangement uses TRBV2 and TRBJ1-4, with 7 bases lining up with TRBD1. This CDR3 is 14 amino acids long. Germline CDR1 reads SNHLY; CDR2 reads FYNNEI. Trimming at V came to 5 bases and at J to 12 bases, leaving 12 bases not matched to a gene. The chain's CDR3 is CASSPQGLGVELFF. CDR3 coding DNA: TGTGCCAGCAGTCCACAGGGGTTAGGTGTGGAACTGTTTTTT.

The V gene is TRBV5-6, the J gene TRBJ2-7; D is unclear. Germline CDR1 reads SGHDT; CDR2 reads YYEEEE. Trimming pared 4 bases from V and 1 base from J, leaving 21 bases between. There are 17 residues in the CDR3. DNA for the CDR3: TGTGCCAGCAGCCCAAAAGGTACCCGTATGCGTTCCTACGAGCAGTACTTC. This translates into CASSPKGTRMRSYEQYF. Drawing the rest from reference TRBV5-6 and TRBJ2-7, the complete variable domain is DAGVTQSPTHLIKTRGQQVTLRCSPKSGHDTVSWYQQALGQGPQFIFQYYEEEERQRGNFPDRFSGHQFPNYSSELNVNALLLGDSALYLCASSPKGTRMRSYEQYFGPGTRLTVT.

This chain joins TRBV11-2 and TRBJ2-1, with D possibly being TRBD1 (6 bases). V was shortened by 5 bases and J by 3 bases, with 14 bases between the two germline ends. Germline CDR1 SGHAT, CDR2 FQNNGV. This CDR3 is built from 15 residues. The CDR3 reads CASSTKTGYYNEQFF. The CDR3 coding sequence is TGTGCCAGCAGCACCAAGACAGGCTACTACAATGAGCAGTTCTTC.

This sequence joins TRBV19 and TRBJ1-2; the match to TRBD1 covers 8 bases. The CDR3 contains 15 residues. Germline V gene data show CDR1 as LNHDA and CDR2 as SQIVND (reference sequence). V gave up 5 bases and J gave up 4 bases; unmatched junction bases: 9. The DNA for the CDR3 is TGTGCCAGTAGTTCTTCGGACAGGGAGGGCTATGGCTACACCTTC. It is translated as CASSSSDREGYGYTF. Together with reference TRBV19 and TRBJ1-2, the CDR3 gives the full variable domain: DGGITQSPKYLFRKEGQNVTLSCEQNLNHDAMYWYRQDPGQGLRLIYYSQIVNDFQKGDIAEGYSVSREKKESFPLTVTSAQKNPTAFYLCASSSSDREGYGYTFGSGTRLTVV.

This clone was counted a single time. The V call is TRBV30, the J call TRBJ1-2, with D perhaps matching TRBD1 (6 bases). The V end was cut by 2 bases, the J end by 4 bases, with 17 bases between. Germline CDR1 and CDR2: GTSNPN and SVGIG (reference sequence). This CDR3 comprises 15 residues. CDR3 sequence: CAWSRDISLSYGYTF. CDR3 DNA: TGTGCCTGGAGTCGGGACATCTCTTTGAGCTATGGCTACACCTTC.

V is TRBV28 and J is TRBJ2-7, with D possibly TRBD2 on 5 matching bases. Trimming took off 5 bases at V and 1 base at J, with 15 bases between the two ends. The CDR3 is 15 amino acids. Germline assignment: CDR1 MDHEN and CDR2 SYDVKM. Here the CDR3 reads CASSENRGLSYEQYF. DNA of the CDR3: TGTGCCAGCAGTGAAAACCGGGGATTGTCCTACGAGCAGTACTTC.

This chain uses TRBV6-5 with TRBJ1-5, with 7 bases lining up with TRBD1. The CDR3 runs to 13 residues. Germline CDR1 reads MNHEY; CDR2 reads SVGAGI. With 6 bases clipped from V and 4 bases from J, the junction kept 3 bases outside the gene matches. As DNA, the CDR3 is TGTGCCAGCAGACAGGGGTCGAATCAGCCCCAGCATTTT. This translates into CASRQGSNQPQHF.

CDR3 sequence (DNA): TGTGCCACCAGTGAGAGGGGCGAGGTCCGGGAGCTGTTTTTT. It is translated as CATSERGEVRELFF. This rearrangement joins TRBV24-1 to TRBJ2-2; D may match TRBD1 or TRBD2 (5 bases each). V was cut by 4 bases and J by 9 bases, with 14 bases left in between. Germline loops: CDR1 KGHDR, CDR2 SFDVKD. This CDR3 comprises 14 residues.

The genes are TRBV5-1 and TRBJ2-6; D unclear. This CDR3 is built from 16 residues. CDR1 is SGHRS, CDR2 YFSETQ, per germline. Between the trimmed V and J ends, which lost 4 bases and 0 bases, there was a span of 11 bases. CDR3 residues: CASSTDVPSGANVLTF. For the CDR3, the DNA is TGCGCCAGCAGCACGGACGTCCCCTCTGGGGCCAACGTCCTGACTTTC.

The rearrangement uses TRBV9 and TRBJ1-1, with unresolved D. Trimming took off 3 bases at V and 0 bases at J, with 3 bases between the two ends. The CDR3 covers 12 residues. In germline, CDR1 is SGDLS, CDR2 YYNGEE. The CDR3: CASSAMNTEAFF. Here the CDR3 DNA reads TGTGCCAGCAGCGCAATGAACACTGAAGCTTTCTTT.

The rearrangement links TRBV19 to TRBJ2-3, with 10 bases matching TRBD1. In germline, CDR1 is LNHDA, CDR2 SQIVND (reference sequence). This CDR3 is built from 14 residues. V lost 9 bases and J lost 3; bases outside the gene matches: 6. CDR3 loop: CASRDRGATDTQYF. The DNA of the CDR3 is TGTGCCAGCCGGGACAGGGGTGCTACAGATACGCAGTATTTT.

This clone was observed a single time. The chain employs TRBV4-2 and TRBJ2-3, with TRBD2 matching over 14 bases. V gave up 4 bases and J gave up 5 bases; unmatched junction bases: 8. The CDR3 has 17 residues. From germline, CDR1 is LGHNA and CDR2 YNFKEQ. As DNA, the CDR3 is TGTGCCAGCAGCCGATCGACTAGCGGGGGGGCTGAAGATACGCAGTATTTT. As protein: CASSRSTSGGAEDTQYF.

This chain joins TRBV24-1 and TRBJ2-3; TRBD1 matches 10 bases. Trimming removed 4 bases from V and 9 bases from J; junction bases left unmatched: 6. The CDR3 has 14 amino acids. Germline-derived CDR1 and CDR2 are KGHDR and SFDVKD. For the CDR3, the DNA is TGTGCCACCAGTGAAACCGGGACAGGGGAAACGCAGTATTTT. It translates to CATSETGTGETQYF.

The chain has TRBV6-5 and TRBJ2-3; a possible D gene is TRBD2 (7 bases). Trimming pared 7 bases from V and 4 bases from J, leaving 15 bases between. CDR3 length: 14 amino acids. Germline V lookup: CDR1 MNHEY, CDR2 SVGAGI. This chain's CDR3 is CASNEGGGADTQYF. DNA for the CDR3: TGTGCCAGCAACGAGGGGGGGGGCGCAGATACGCAGTATTTT.

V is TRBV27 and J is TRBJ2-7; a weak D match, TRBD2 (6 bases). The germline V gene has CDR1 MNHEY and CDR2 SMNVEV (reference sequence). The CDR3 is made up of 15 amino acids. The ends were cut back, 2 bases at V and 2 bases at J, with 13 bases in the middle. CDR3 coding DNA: TGTGCCAGCAGTTTAAGGGCGGGATCTGCCTACGAGCAGTACTTC. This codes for CASSLRAGSAYEQYF.

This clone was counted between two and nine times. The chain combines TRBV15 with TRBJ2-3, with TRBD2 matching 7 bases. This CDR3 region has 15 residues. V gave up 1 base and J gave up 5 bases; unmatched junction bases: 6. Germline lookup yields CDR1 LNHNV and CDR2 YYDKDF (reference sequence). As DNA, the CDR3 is TGTGCCACCAGCAGAGGTCGGGGGGACGGAGATACGCAGTATTTT. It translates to CATSRGRGDGDTQYF. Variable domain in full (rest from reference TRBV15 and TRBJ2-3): DAMVIQNPRYQVTQFGKPVTLSCSQTLNHNVMYWYQQKSSQAPKLLFHYYDKDFNNEADTPDNFQSRRPNTSFCFLDIRSPGLGDTAMYLCATSRGRGDGDTQYFGPGTRLTVL.